These 15 T cell receptor beta chains were all obtained from the same sample, sequenced in a study of cytomegalovirus exposure and HLA in healthy donors. Vbeta (60) and Jbeta (13) primers were used in the PCR. Method: immunoSEQ multiplex PCR; TCRdb's copy keeps in-frame clones and lacks some. Counted here are 200,000 or so clones, more than 60% occurring once; the ten biggest clones make up 15% to 18%. The sequenced sample was PBMCs. The receptors come from a man aged 35 to 55 in good health and CMV-seronegative.

The chain joins TRBV19 to TRBJ1-5, with D maybe TRBD1 (5 bases). Germline V lookup: CDR1 LNHDA, CDR2 SQIVND (reference sequence). CDR3 size: 12 residues. V lost 7 bases, J lost 5 bases, and 9 bases lay in between. The CDR3 nucleotides read TGTGCCAGTAAGCAGGGTGATCAGCCCCAGCATTTT. It yields the protein CASKQGDQPQHF.

This clone was observed a handful of times. The J gene is TRBJ2-3, the V gene TRBV14, with a tentative D call TRBD1 (5 bases). Germline V CDR1 and CDR2: SGHDN, FVKESK. The CDR3 contains 14 residues. With 1 base removed from V and 3 bases from J, the gap between germline ends came to 8 bases. This CDR3 is CASSQGQRTDTQYF. The CDR3 DNA sequence: TGTGCCAGCAGCCAAGGACAGAGGACAGATACGCAGTATTTT. Drawing the rest from reference TRBV14 and TRBJ2-3, the complete variable domain is EAGVTQFPSHSVIEKGQTVTLRCDPISGHDNLYWYRRVMGKEIKFLLHFVKESKQDESGMPNNRFLAERTGGTYSTLKVQPAELEDSGVYFCASSQGQRTDTQYFGPGTRLTVL.

The chain carries TRBV10-3 and TRBJ2-3, with D perhaps matching TRBD2 (5 bases). CDR1 is ENHRY and CDR2 is SYGVKD in the germline V gene. V was trimmed by 4 bases and J by 2 bases, leaving 10 bases between them. This CDR3 contains 14 residues. The CDR3 DNA is TGTGCCATCAGTGCAAGAGCGGACACAGATACGCAGTATTTT. It codes for CAISARADTDTQYF.

This chain links TRBV25-1 with TRBJ1-2, with a possible D match to TRBD1 (6 bases). Germline-derived CDR1 and CDR2 are MGHDK and SYGVNS. With 1 base removed from V and 5 bases from J, the gap between germline ends came to 11 bases. The CDR3 loop spans 14 amino acids. The CDR3 DNA reads TGTGCCAGCAGTGAATTTGAGGGGGTTTATGGCTACACCTTC. The encoded protein is CASSEFEGVYGYTF.

This clone was counted many times. The rearrangement uses TRBV7-9 and TRBJ1-1, with D perhaps matching TRBD1 (5 bases). Germline lookup yields CDR1 SEHNR and CDR2 FQNEAQ (reference sequence). Trimming removed 11 bases from V and 10 bases from J, with 20 bases in between. The CDR3 contains 12 residues. This chain's CDR3 is CAAYSTGGPAFF. The CDR3 coding sequence is TGTGCCGCGTACTCCACGGGGGGACCAGCTTTCTTT.

As for this clone: The sample contains more than one DNA sequence encoding this CDR3. The chain uses TRBV5-1 and TRBJ1-3; D unresolved. Per germline, CDR1 SGHRS and CDR2 YFSETQ. V was cut by 0 bases and J by 0 bases, with 7 bases left in between. The CDR3 is 15 amino acids. The CDR3 DNA reads as TGCGCCAGCAGCTTGGCTGGGAGCTCTGGAAACACCATATATTTT. Its protein is CASSLAGSSGNTIYF.

The V gene is TRBV10-3, the J gene TRBJ1-2; D uncertain. Trimming shortened V by 0 bases and J by 3 bases, and 5 bases separated the two germline ends. This CDR3 spans 13 amino acids. Germline-derived CDR1 and CDR2 are ENHRY and SYGVKD. The CDR3 DNA is TGTGCCATCAGTGAGTCTCCAGACTATGGCTACACCTTC. Translation gives CAISESPDYGYTF.

The CDR3 loop is CASSVDRVGQPQHF. In nucleotides, the CDR3 is TGTGCCAGCAGTGTAGACAGGGTCGGTCAGCCCCAGCATTTT. The J gene is TRBJ1-5, the V gene TRBV6-1, with TRBD1 identical over 7 bases. Germline V gene lookup returns CDR1 MNHNS and CDR2 SASEGT. V lost 4 bases to trimming and J lost 6 bases; unmatched junction nucleotides: 6. The length of the CDR3 is 14 residues.

The V call is TRBV6-6, the J call TRBJ1-5, with D perhaps TRBD1 (6 bases). CDR3 length: 14 amino acids. Germline CDR1 is MNHNY and CDR2 is SVGAGI (reference sequence). Trimming took off 0 bases at V and 5 bases at J, with 8 bases between the two ends. Written as DNA, the CDR3 is TGTGCCAGCAGTTACTCGGCAGGGGATCAGCCCCAGCATTTT. Translating gives CASSYSAGDQPQHF.

The V call is TRBV6-6, the J call TRBJ2-3; 12 bases align to TRBD2. The V gene end was trimmed by 6 bases and the J gene end by 2 bases; junction bases not matched to a gene: 6. The CDR3 has 16 amino acids. CDR1 is MNHNY and CDR2 is SVGAGI in the germline V gene (reference sequence). CDR3 nucleotides: TGTGCCAGCAGAAAACTAGCGGGGGGCCTCACAGATACGCAGTATTTT. Its translation is CASRKLAGGLTDTQYF.

This chain uses TRBV5-4 with TRBJ2-1; D perhaps matches TRBD1 (6 bases). Germline V gives CDR1 SGHNT, CDR2 YYREEE (reference sequence). Trimming pared 4 bases from V and 4 bases from J, leaving 9 bases between. The length of the CDR3 is 13 residues. DNA of the CDR3: TGTGCCAGCAGCCCGGACAGTTACAATGAGCAGTTCTTC. This encodes CASSPDSYNEQFF. Drawing the rest from reference TRBV5-4 and TRBJ2-1, the complete variable domain is ETGVTQSPTHLIKTRGQQVTLRCSSQSGHNTVSWYQQALGQGPQFIFQYYREEENGRGNFPPRFSGLQFPNYSSELNVNALELDDSALYLCASSPDSYNEQFFGPGTRLTVL.

The rearrangement joins TRBV7-9 to TRBJ1-5, with 9 bases identical to TRBD1. CDR3 size: 15 residues. Germline CDR1 reads SEHNR; CDR2 reads FQNEAQ (reference sequence). V lost 5 bases and J lost 5; bases outside the gene matches: 7. DNA for the CDR3: TGTGCCAGCAGCCCTCCCGGACAGGGGTATCAGCCCCAGCATTTT. Translating gives CASSPPGQGYQPQHF.

The V gene is TRBV28, the J gene TRBJ1-1, with D possibly TRBD1 on 6 matching bases. This CDR3 contains 15 residues. V was shortened by 3 bases and J by 10 bases, with 21 bases between the two germline ends. Germline-derived CDR1 and CDR2 are MDHEN and SYDVKM. DNA for the CDR3: TGTGCCAGCAGTTTTAATTCGGCTCAGGGGCGAGGAGCTTTCTTT. It yields the protein CASSFNSAQGRGAFF.

The sample holds a few counts of this clone. J is TRBJ2-3 and V is TRBV7-8, with 9 nucleotides matching TRBD2. The CDR3 sequence is 15 residues long. V shed 1 base, J shed 3 bases, and the junction held 2 bases outside the gene matches. Germline V gene sequence: CDR1 SGHVS, CDR2 FQNEAQ. CDR3 nucleotide sequence: TGTGCCAGCAGCTTAGGGGGACTAGCAACAGATACGCAGTATTTT. Its protein product is CASSLGGLATDTQYF. The full variable domain, rest sourced from reference TRBV7-8 and TRBJ2-3, is GAGVSQSPRYKVAKRGQDVALRCDPISGHVSLFWYQQALGQGPEFLTYFQNEAQLDKSGLPSDRFFAERPEGSVSTLKIQRTQQEDSAVYLCASSLGGLATDTQYFGPGTRLTVL.

CDR3 coding DNA: TGTGCCATCTCGGGACAGGGACAAGAGACCCAGTACTTC. This gives the protein CAISGQGQETQYF. The genes are TRBV10-3 and TRBJ2-5, with 9 bases matching TRBD1. The junction had 3 bases not matched to a gene; V was cut back by 8 bases and J by 2 bases. Germline CDR1 ENHRY, CDR2 SYGVKD. The CDR3 contains 13 residues.